A selection of T cell receptor beta chains follows, all from one sample in a study of blood T cells in healthy people across ages. TCRdb used MiXCR to reprocess the 5' RACE reads, holding one entry per CDR3 protein. The sample has about 570,000 distinct CDR3 sequences, 27% seen once. What was sequenced was blood. Receptors were obtained from a woman in her 70s in good health. The CDR3 runs from the conserved cysteine through the conserved F or W. The order of the fields is J gene, V gene, D gene, clone size, CDR3 DNA, CDR3 protein. The D gene is left open where the match is weak. The size entry is marked missing in some rows and otherwise reads once, few, many or a size class.

j_call: TRBJ1-2; v_call: TRBV6-2/TRBV6-3; d_call: -; clone_size: -; cdr3_nt: TGTGCCAGCATTCCGAGGGACTTAACTAAAGGCTACACCTTC; cdr3_aa: CASIPRDLTKGYTF
j_call: TRBJ1-1; v_call: TRBV6-2/TRBV6-3; d_call: -; clone_size: once; cdr3_nt: TGTGCCAGCAGTGTGGATTCTCCTTACACTGAAGCTTTCTTT; cdr3_aa: CASSVDSPYTEAFF
j_call: TRBJ1-5; v_call: TRBV4-1; d_call: -; clone_size: -; cdr3_nt: TGCGCCAGCAGCCAAGATCCGAGCCCACTGGGAGGACAGCCCCAGCATTTT; cdr3_aa: CASSQDPSPLGGQPQHF
j_call: TRBJ1-6; v_call: TRBV7-2; d_call: -; clone_size: -; cdr3_nt: TGTGCCAGCAGCTTAGTTACCTCCGGCAATTCACCCCTCCACTTT; cdr3_aa: CASSLVTSGNSPLHF
j_call: TRBJ2-6; v_call: TRBV29-1; d_call: -; clone_size: -; cdr3_nt: TGCAGCGTTGATCCTCCCGGGACTGGGGCCAACGTCCTGACTTTC; cdr3_aa: CSVDPPGTGANVLTF
j_call: TRBJ2-1; v_call: TRBV3-1; d_call: TRBD2; clone_size: -; cdr3_nt: TGTGCCAGCAGCCAAGATTGGTCACTAGCGGGGGACCAGCAGTTCTTC; cdr3_aa: CASSQDWSLAGDQQFF
j_call: TRBJ2-1; v_call: TRBV5-1; d_call: TRBD1; clone_size: few; cdr3_nt: TGCGCCAGCAGCGTGGGGGACAGGTACGATGAGCAGTTCTTC; cdr3_aa: CASSVGDRYDEQFF
j_call: TRBJ2-1; v_call: TRBV18; d_call: -; clone_size: -; cdr3_nt: TGTGCCAGCTCACAACGCCTGGACGGAAGCTCCTACAATGAGCAGTTCTTC; cdr3_aa: CASSQRLDGSSYNEQFF
j_call: TRBJ2-7; v_call: TRBV6-1; d_call: TRBD2; clone_size: -; cdr3_nt: TGTGCCAGCAGAACCGCCGGGACTAGCACTACCCACCCCTACGAGCAGTACTTC; cdr3_aa: CASRTAGTSTTHPYEQYF
j_call: TRBJ2-1; v_call: TRBV5-6; d_call: TRBD1; clone_size: few; cdr3_nt: TGTGCCAGCAGACACAGGGGGCGCAGGGATGAGCAGTTCTTC; cdr3_aa: CASRHRGRRDEQFF
j_call: TRBJ1-1; v_call: TRBV5-1; d_call: TRBD1; clone_size: -; cdr3_nt: TGCGCCAGCAGCGATATTAGGACAGGGAGCACTGAAGCTTTCTTT; cdr3_aa: CASSDIRTGSTEAFF
j_call: TRBJ1-5; v_call: TRBV12-3/TRBV12-4; d_call: -; clone_size: -; cdr3_nt: TGTGCCAGCAGTTCTGAGCGAGGGAGGCAGCCCCAGCATTTT; cdr3_aa: CASSSERGRQPQHF
j_call: TRBJ2-5; v_call: TRBV5-1; d_call: -; clone_size: few; cdr3_nt: TGCGCCAGCAGCTTGATCGGGACTTTCCAAGAGACCCAGTACTTC; cdr3_aa: CASSLIGTFQETQYF
j_call: TRBJ2-7; v_call: TRBV6-5; d_call: -; clone_size: few; cdr3_nt: TGTGCCAGCAGTCCCTCCCGCAGGGCTGACTACGAGCAGTACTTC; cdr3_aa: CASSPSRRADYEQYF
j_call: TRBJ2-1; v_call: TRBV7-2; d_call: TRBD2; clone_size: -; cdr3_nt: TGTGCCAGCAGCTTAGATCTCGTAGCGGGGGGGATCAATGAGCAGTTCTTC; cdr3_aa: CASSLDLVAGGINEQFF
j_call: TRBJ1-4; v_call: TRBV6-1; d_call: TRBD1; clone_size: few; cdr3_nt: TGTGCCAGCAGTGGAAGACAGGGTTACGACGAAAAACTGTTTTTT; cdr3_aa: CASSGRQGYDEKLFF
j_call: TRBJ2-1; v_call: TRBV11-3; d_call: TRBD2; clone_size: -; cdr3_nt: TGTGCCAGCAGCTTAGGGGGTCTAGCGGGGGGCAGGCCCCTCAATGAGCAGTTCTTC; cdr3_aa: CASSLGGLAGGRPLNEQFF
j_call: TRBJ2-1; v_call: TRBV27; d_call: -; clone_size: -; cdr3_nt: TGTGCCAGCAGTTTATCGGGCAGGGGATTCCACAATGAGCAGTTCTTC; cdr3_aa: CASSLSGRGFHNEQFF
j_call: TRBJ2-7; v_call: TRBV4-1; d_call: -; clone_size: once; cdr3_nt: TGCGCCAGCAGCCGAGAGATCAGAGACGAGCAGTACTTC; cdr3_aa: CASSREIRDEQYF
j_call: TRBJ2-2; v_call: TRBV19; d_call: -; clone_size: few; cdr3_nt: TGTGCCAGTAGTATAGGCGGCGGACGAACCGGGGAGCTGTTTTTT; cdr3_aa: CASSIGGGRTGELFF
j_call: TRBJ1-2; v_call: TRBV5-1; d_call: -; clone_size: -; cdr3_nt: TGCGCCAGCAGCTTGGGGGCCCCAGGGTCCCCCTATGGCTACACCTTC; cdr3_aa: CASSLGAPGSPYGYTF
j_call: TRBJ1-1; v_call: TRBV7-9; d_call: -; clone_size: few; cdr3_nt: TGTGCCAGCAGCAACGGCCGGGACACTAAAGAAGCTTTCTTT; cdr3_aa: CASSNGRDTKEAFF
j_call: TRBJ1-1; v_call: TRBV20-1; d_call: -; clone_size: -; cdr3_nt: TGCAGTGCTAGTGCAGGGTTTGGTGAAGCTTTCTTT; cdr3_aa: CSASAGFGEAFF
j_call: TRBJ1-1; v_call: TRBV6-5; d_call: -; clone_size: few; cdr3_nt: TGTGCCAGCAGTTTCGGGCGAATCTCTGAAGCTTTCTTT; cdr3_aa: CASSFGRISEAFF
j_call: TRBJ2-3; v_call: TRBV27; d_call: TRBD2; clone_size: few; cdr3_nt: TGTGCCAGCAGTTTATCGGGGACTAGCGGGGTCACAGATACGCAGTATTTT; cdr3_aa: CASSLSGTSGVTDTQYF